The 10 T cell receptor beta chains presented below share a single source sample, sequenced in a study of T cell responses to AZD1222 COVID-19 vaccine (dated by TCRdb to the early 2020s). Receptor libraries were prepared by the immunoSEQ multiplex PCR assay. This immuneACCESS table, as held by TCRdb, lists in-frame sequences with V and J called but not all clones. Of the missing ones, under half trace to an unresolved V gene in checked studies; the others have no known cause. The sample profile shows approximately 96,000 clones; about 86% of them were found once. Approximately 5.6% of the sample comes from the top ten. Taken with the paper, the label for time point translates to: about 28 days (+/-7) after the second vaccine dose. Specimen: peripheral blood, collected 28 days after the second AZD1222 dose. The source is an adult who received the AZD1222 COVID-19 vaccine.

The chain uses TRBV28 and TRBJ1-5; D is unclear. Germline V gene sequence: CDR1 MDHEN, CDR2 SYDVKM. V lost 6 bases, J lost 9 bases, and 9 bases lay in between. This CDR3 region has 11 residues. CDR3 nucleotide sequence: TGTGCCAGCAGGGACGGTCGGCCCCAGCATTTT. Amino acid sequence: CASRDGRPQHF.

The rearrangement uses TRBV5-4 and TRBJ1-2, with D possibly TRBD1 on 5 matching bases. CDR3 length: 15 amino acids. V lost 5 bases and J lost 8, with 22 bases in between. CDR1 is SGHNT and CDR2 is YYREEE in the germline V gene (reference sequence). The CDR3 protein is CASRSRTTSREGYTF. For the CDR3, the DNA is TGTGCCAGCAGAAGTAGGACAACCTCTCGGGAGGGCTACACCTTC.

This clone was seen a handful of times. The chain recombines TRBV30 with TRBJ2-6, with D perhaps assigned TRBD1 or TRBD2 (5 bases each). V was cut by 3 bases and J by 0 bases, with 15 bases left in between. The germline CDR1 and CDR2 sequences are GTSNPN and SVGIG (reference sequence). This CDR3 has 17 amino acids. This CDR3 is CAWRRGRTRSGANVLTF. In nucleotides, the CDR3 is TGTGCCTGGAGGAGGGGACGTACGCGCTCTGGGGCCAACGTCCTGACTTTC.

This sequence joins TRBV5-1 and TRBJ1-1; D call uncertain. The CDR3 runs to 14 residues. CDR1 is SGHRS, CDR2 YFSETQ, per germline. Trimming shortened V by 0 bases and J by 2 bases, and 8 bases separated the two germline ends. The CDR3 loop is CASSLGVINTEAFF. CDR3 nucleotides: TGCGCCAGCAGCTTGGGGGTGATTAACACTGAAGCTTTCTTT.

V and J are TRBV5-5 and TRBJ2-7; the D is unclear. Trimming left V 0 bases short and J 0 bases short, with 10 bases between. The CDR3 contains 15 residues. CDR1 and CDR2 from the germline V gene are SGHKS and YYEKEE (reference sequence). The CDR3 sequence is CASSLEAVASYEQYF. CDR3 in DNA: TGTGCCAGCAGCTTGGAAGCCGTCGCCTCCTACGAGCAGTACTTC.

V gene TRBV7-9 combines with J gene TRBJ1-2, with no clear D. Between the trimmed V and J ends, which lost 5 bases and 7 bases, there was a span of 11 bases. The CDR3 sequence is 12 residues long. Looked up from germline, CDR1 is SEHNR and CDR2 is FQNEAQ (reference sequence). In DNA, the CDR3 is TGTGCCAGCAGCCATGGAGGGCCTGGCTACACCTTC. Translation gives CASSHGGPGYTF.

The chain recombines TRBV7-2 with TRBJ1-2; TRBD1 matches at 10 bases. CDR3 length: 16 residues. With 3 bases clipped from V and 7 bases from J, the junction kept 11 bases outside the gene matches. In germline, CDR1 is SGHTA, CDR2 FQGNSA. CDR3 in DNA: TGTGCCAGCAGCTTGGGCGCCGACGGGACAGGGGTTGGCTACACCTTC. Amino acid sequence: CASSLGADGTGVGYTF.

This rearrangement joins TRBV9 to TRBJ2-1; D is undetermined. Trimming pared 2 bases from V and 0 bases from J, leaving 9 bases between. The CDR3 has 15 residues. Germline CDR1 SGDLS, CDR2 YYNGEE. CDR3 sequence reads: CASSVDLGSYNEQFF. CDR3 sequence (DNA): TGTGCCAGCAGCGTTGACTTGGGCTCCTACAATGAGCAGTTCTTC.

This clone was counted once. This chain connects TRBV27 to TRBJ1-2, with a weak D call TRBD1 (5 bases). Germline-derived CDR1 and CDR2 are MNHEY and SMNVEV (reference sequence). This CDR3 is 12 amino acids long. With 5 bases removed from V and 6 bases from J, the gap between germline ends came to 10 bases. The CDR3 region is CASSLKGHGYTF. The CDR3 DNA reads as TGTGCCAGCAGTCTGAAGGGACATGGCTACACCTTC.

The chain carries TRBV28 and TRBJ1-2, with D possibly being TRBD1 (6 bases). The CDR3 has 12 residues. Trimming cost V 7 bases and J 8 bases, with 14 bases left between them. Germline V gene data show CDR1 as MDHEN and CDR2 as SYDVKM. The CDR3 DNA follows: TGTGCCAGCACCCTGATGCAGGGGGGCTACACCTTC. Residues: CASTLMQGGYTF.